This is a list of T cell receptor beta chains from one sample in a study of identical twins. A single record per CDR3 protein comes from TCRdb applying MiXCR to the 5' RACE reads. The data hold roughly 770,000 distinct CDR3 sequences, with about 20% observed a single time. This sample was also put to use in a study of T cells expressing NK-cell markers.

Sequencing input: PBMCs. These receptors all stem from a woman under 30 in good health. The CDR3 runs from the conserved cysteine through the conserved F or W. Fields, in order: D gene, J gene, V gene, clone size, CDR3 protein, CDR3 DNA. A D gene is named only where the DNA matches it firmly. Clone size is shown for a subset of rows, as once, few, many or a class of expanded clone.

TRBD1	TRBJ2-3	TRBV5-1	.	CASAGTGSDTQYF	TGCGCCAGTGCCGGGACAGGGTCAGATACGCAGTATTTT
TRBD2	TRBJ2-1	TRBV4-3	.	CASSQAPGGEQFF	TGCGCCAGCAGCCAAGCACCGGGAGGTGAGCAGTTCTTC
.	TRBJ2-5	TRBV7-6	.	CASSLSSGGETQYF	TGTGCCAGCAGCTTATCCAGCGGTGGGGAGACCCAGTACTTC
.	TRBJ1-1	TRBV5-1	few	CASSLVKIGTEAFF	TGCGCCAGCAGCTTGGTCAAGATAGGCACTGAAGCTTTCTTT
.	TRBJ2-1	TRBV7-2	.	CASSLATTRDNEQFF	TGTGCCAGCAGCTTGGCGACAACCCGAGACAATGAGCAGTTCTTC
.	TRBJ1-5	TRBV4-2	few	CASSPHQEARPRQPQHF	TGTGCCAGCAGCCCCCATCAGGAGGCCAGGCCACGACAGCCCCAGCATTTT
TRBD1	TRBJ1-5	TRBV6-5	few	CASSYSGQGAHQPQHF	TGTGCCAGCAGTTACTCTGGACAGGGGGCACATCAGCCCCAGCATTTT
.	TRBJ2-5	TRBV7-2	.	CASSLQDQETQYF	TGTGCCAGCAGCTTACAAGACCAAGAGACCCAGTACTTC
.	TRBJ2-3	TRBV7-2	.	CASSSRGMSTDTQYF	TGTGCCAGCAGCTCGCGGGGTATGTCCACAGATACGCAGTATTTT
.	TRBJ1-1	TRBV30	few	CAGRIVNTEAFF	TGTGCCGGACGGATCGTGAACACTGAAGCTTTCTTT
TRBD1	TRBJ2-3	TRBV27	few	CASSWVLGTGTDTQYF	TGTGCCAGCAGTTGGGTACTCGGGACAGGCACAGATACGCAGTATTTT